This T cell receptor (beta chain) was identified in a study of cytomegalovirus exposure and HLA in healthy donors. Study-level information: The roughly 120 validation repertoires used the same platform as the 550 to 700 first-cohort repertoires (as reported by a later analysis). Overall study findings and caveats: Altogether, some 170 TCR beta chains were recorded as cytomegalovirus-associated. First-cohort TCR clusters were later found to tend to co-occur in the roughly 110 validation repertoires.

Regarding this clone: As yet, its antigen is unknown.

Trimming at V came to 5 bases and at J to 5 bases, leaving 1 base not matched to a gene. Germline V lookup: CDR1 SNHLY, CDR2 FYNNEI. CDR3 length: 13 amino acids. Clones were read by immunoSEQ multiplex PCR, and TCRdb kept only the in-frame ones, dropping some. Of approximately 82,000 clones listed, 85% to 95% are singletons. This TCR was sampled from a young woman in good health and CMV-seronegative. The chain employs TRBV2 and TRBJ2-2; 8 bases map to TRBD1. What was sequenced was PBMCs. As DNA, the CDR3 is TGTGCCAGCAGTTGGACAGGGACCGGGGAGCTGTTTTTT. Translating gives CASSWTGTGELFF. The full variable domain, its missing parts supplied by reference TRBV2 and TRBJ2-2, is EPEVTQTPSHQVTQMGQEVILRCVPISNHLYFYWYRQILGQKVEFLVSFYNNEISEKSEIFDDQFSVERPDGSNFTLKIRSTKLEDSAMYFCASSWTGTGELFFGEGSRLTVL.